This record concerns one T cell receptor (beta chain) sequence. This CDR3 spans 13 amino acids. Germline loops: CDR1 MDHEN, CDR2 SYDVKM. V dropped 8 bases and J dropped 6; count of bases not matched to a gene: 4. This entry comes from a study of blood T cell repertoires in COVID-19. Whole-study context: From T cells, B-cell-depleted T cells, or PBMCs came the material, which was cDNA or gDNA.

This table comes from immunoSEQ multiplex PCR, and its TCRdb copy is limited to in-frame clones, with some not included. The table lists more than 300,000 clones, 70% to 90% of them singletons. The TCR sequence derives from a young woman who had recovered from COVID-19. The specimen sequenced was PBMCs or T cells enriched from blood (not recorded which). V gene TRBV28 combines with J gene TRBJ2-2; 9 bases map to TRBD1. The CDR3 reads CASGRQGAGELFF. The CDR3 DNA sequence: TGTGCCAGCGGGAGACAGGGGGCCGGGGAGCTGTTTTTT.